This TCR beta chain was found in a study of beta chain features in type 1 diabetes. This CDR3 has 13 amino acids. Germline CDR1 SGHTA, CDR2 FQGNSA. Trimming shortened V by 4 bases and J by 0 bases, and 4 bases separated the two germline ends. cDNA synthesis used the whole RNA isolate, giving expressed TCRB sequences. Libraries were prepared by immunoSEQ multiplex PCR; TCRdb keeps only in-frame clonotypes and omits some of them. The sample lists 200,000 to 250,000 clones, about 30% occurring once. Study results and limitations: Researchers caution that PCR might favor shorter templates, equally among patients and controls.

Details on this clone: Its cognate antigen is unknown. A much larger clone sits a single nucleotide away, making a read error possible. Other nucleotide sequences from this sample produce the same CDR3.

The chain couples TRBV7-2 to TRBJ1-5, with unresolved D. This sequence originates from a man younger than 40 in good health. Sequencing was done on a sample of central memory CD4+ T cells from blood. The CDR3 coding sequence is TGTGCCAGCAGCTCCGATAGCAATCAGCCCCAGCATTTT. Translation: CASSSDSNQPQHF.